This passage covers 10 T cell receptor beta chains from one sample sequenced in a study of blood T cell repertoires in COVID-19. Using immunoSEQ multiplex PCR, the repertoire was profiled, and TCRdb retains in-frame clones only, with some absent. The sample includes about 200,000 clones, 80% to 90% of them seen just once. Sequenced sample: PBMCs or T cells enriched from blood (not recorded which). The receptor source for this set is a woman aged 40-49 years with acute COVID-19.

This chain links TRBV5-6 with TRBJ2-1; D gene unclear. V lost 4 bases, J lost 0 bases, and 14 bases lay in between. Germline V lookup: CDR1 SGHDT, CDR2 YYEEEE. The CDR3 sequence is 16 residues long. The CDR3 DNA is TGTGCCAGCAGCAGGAGTGTAGTCTACTCCTACAATGAGCAGTTCTTC. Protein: CASSRSVVYSYNEQFF.

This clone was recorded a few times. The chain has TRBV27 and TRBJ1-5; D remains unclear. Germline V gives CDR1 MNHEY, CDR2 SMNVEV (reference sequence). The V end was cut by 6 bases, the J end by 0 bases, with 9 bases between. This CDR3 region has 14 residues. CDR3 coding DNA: TGTGCCAGCAGCAGGAAGTATAGCAATCAGCCCCAGCATTTT. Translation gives CASSRKYSNQPQHF.

The CDR3: CASAQVNEQFF. The CDR3 bases are TGCGCCAGCGCCCAGGTCAATGAGCAGTTCTTC. The gene calls are TRBV10-2 and TRBJ2-1; D is uncertain. The CDR3 is 11 residues long. V was shortened by 8 bases and J by 6 bases, with 8 bases between the two germline ends. CDR1 is WSHSY, CDR2 SAAADI, per germline.

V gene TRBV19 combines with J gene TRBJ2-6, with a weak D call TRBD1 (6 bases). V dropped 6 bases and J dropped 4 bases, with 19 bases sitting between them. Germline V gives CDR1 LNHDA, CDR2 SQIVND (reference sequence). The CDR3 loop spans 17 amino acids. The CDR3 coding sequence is TGTGCCAGTAGCGACAGGCATTTGCCCTCGGGGGCCAACGTCCTGACTTTC. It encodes CASSDRHLPSGANVLTF.

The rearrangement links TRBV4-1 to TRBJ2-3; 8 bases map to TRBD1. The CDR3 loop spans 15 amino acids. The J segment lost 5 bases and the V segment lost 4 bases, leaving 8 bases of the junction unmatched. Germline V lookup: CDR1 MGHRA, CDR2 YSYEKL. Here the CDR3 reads CASSPLGQAEDTQYF. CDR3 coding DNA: TGCGCCAGCAGCCCCCTGGGACAGGCGGAAGATACGCAGTATTTT.

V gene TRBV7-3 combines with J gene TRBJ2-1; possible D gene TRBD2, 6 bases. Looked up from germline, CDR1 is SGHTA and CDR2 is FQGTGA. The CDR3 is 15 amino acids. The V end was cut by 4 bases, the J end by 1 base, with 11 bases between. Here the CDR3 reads CASSSTSFSYNEQFF. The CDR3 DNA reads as TGTGCCAGCAGCTCCACTAGCTTTTCCTACAATGAGCAGTTCTTC.

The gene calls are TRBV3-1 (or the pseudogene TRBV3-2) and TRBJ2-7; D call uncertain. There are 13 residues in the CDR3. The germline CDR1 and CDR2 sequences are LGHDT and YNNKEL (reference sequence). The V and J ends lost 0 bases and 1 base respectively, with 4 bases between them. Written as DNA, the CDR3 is TGTGCCAGCAGCCAAGACCCATCCTACGAGCAGTACTTC. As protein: CASSQDPSYEQYF.

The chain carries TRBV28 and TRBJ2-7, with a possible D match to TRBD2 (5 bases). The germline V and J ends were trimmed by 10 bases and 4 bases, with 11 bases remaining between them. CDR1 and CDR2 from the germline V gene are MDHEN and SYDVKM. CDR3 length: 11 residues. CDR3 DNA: TGTGCCACCACCGGGGAATACGAGCAGTACTTC. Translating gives CATTGEYEQYF.

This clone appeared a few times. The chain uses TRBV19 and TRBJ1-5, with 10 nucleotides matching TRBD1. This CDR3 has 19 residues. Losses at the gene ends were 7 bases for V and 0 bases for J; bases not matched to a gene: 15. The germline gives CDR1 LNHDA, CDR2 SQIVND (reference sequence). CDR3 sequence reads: CASTSTGTGAIYSNQPQHF. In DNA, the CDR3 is TGTGCCAGTACTTCAACCGGGACAGGGGCCATTTATAGCAATCAGCCCCAGCATTTT.

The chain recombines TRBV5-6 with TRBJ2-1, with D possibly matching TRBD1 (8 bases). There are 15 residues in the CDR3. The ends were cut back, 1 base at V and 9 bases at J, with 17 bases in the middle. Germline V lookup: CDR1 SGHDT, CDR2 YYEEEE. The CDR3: CASSLRGHRGGEQFF. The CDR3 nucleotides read TGTGCCAGCAGCTTGAGAGGGCACAGGGGGGGTGAGCAGTTCTTC.